The 32 T cell receptor beta chains in this list originate from one sample, sequenced in a study of blood T cell repertoires in COVID-19. Sequencing was performed with immunoSEQ multiplex PCR; in TCRdb, only in-frame clones are kept and a portion is missing. The sample contains some 60,000 clones, more than 70% of which appear only once. The sample was peripheral blood. These TCRs come from a man in his 60s with acute or convalescent COVID-19.

The chain couples TRBV19 to TRBJ2-7; D is possibly TRBD1 (5 bases). Germline V gene sequence: CDR1 LNHDA, CDR2 SQIVND (reference sequence). The CDR3 extends over 12 amino acids. V shed 2 bases and J shed 5 bases, with 7 bases lying between them. CDR3 loop: CASSIRGDEQYF. In DNA, the CDR3 is TGTGCCAGTAGTATAAGGGGCGACGAGCAGTACTTC.

The CDR3 sequence: CASKDYTDTQYF. The DNA for the CDR3 is TGTGCCAGCAAGGACTACACAGATACGCAGTATTTT. The V and J genes are TRBV2 and TRBJ2-3; TRBD2 might be the D (6 bases). Per the germline V gene, CDR1 is SNHLY and CDR2 is FYNNEI. The CDR3 has 12 residues. Trimming pared 7 bases from V and 2 bases from J, leaving 7 bases between. Based on the CDR3 plus reference TRBV2 and TRBJ2-3, the full variable domain is EPEVTQTPSHQVTQMGQEVILRCVPISNHLYFYWYRQILGQKVEFLVSFYNNEISEKSEIFDDQFSVERPDGSNFTLKIRSTKLEDSAMYFCASKDYTDTQYFGPGTRLTVL.

The genes are TRBV19 and TRBJ1-6; TRBD1 is a possible D gene (5 bases). The CDR3 consists of 15 residues. V lost 3 bases and J 11 bases, leaving 17 bases between the germline ends. Germline V gene sequence: CDR1 LNHDA, CDR2 SQIVND (reference sequence). In nucleotides, the CDR3 is TGTGCCAGTAGTATGGGACTCTTCCTGGTCGCACCCCTCCACTTT. Its protein product is CASSMGLFLVAPLHF.

J is TRBJ1-6 and V is TRBV5-4; the match to TRBD1 covers 10 bases. V lost 7 bases to trimming and J lost 12 bases; unmatched junction nucleotides: 10. CDR1 and CDR2 (germline): SGHNT, YYREEE (reference sequence). This CDR3 spans 14 amino acids. The CDR3 sequence is CASSLDRGPKPLHF. The CDR3, as DNA: TGTGCCAGCTCACTAGACAGGGGGCCGAAACCCCTCCACTTT.

A note on this clone: This specimen includes other DNA sequences encoding the same CDR3. V gene TRBV27 combines with J gene TRBJ2-7, with 8 bases that match TRBD2. The CDR3 is made up of 14 amino acids. Germline CDR1 is MNHEY and CDR2 is SMNVEV (reference sequence). The trim removed 5 bases at V and 3 bases at J, leaving 6 bases unmatched. CDR3 nucleotide sequence: TGTGCCAGCAGTCGACTGGCGGGGGGCTACGAGCAGTACTTC. Translating gives CASSRLAGGYEQYF.

This chain connects TRBV19 to TRBJ2-1, with 8 positions matching TRBD2. The V gene's germline CDR1 is LNHDA and CDR2 SQIVND (reference sequence). The ends lost 6 bases at V and 5 bases at J; junction bases unmatched: 18. The CDR3 runs to 18 residues. The CDR3 DNA follows: TGTGCCAGTAGCCTGCTACGGGGGGGCAGTAGTAGGAACAATGAGCAGTTCTTC. Translation: CASSLLRGGSSRNNEQFF.

V gene TRBV4-1 combines with J gene TRBJ2-7; 10 nucleotides match TRBD1. Germline loops: CDR1 MGHRA, CDR2 YSYEKL. The CDR3 consists of 15 residues. V trimming: 4 bases; J trimming: 2 bases; junction bases outside the gene matches: 5. The CDR3 region is CASSPGQGKAYEQYF. As DNA, the CDR3 is TGCGCCAGCAGCCCGGGACAGGGGAAGGCCTACGAGCAGTACTTC.

This sequence joins TRBV18 and TRBJ2-3; 15 bases align to TRBD2. The V and J ends lost 3 bases and 0 bases, in that order; junction bases with no gene match: 10. The CDR3 has 20 residues. CDR1 is KGHSH and CDR2 is LQKENI in the germline V gene. CDR3 in amino acids: CASSPLGLAGGRSSTDTQYF. The CDR3 DNA reads as TGTGCCAGCTCACCTCTCGGACTAGCGGGGGGGCGTTCTAGCACAGATACGCAGTATTTT.

The CDR3 reads CASSSQGGNSPLHF. CDR3 DNA: TGTGCCAGCAGCTCACAGGGGGGAAATTCACCCCTCCACTTT. J is TRBJ1-6 and V is TRBV7-3; 8 nucleotides agree with TRBD1. Germline V lookup: CDR1 SGHTA, CDR2 FQGTGA. With 4 bases clipped from V and 7 bases from J, the junction kept 3 bases outside the gene matches. The CDR3 spans 14 residues.

V usage is TRBV12-3 or TRBV12-4 and J usage is TRBJ2-1; D not certain. Trimming took 6 bases from V and 9 from J, leaving 12 bases between them. The CDR3 covers 12 residues. CDR3 in amino acids: CASSKNWAEQFF. The CDR3 bases are TGTGCCAGCAGCAAAAACTGGGCTGAGCAGTTCTTC.

The chain employs TRBV6-4 and TRBJ2-3; TRBD1 might be the D (6 bases). Germline V gene sequence: CDR1 MRHNA, CDR2 SNTAGT. The CDR3 is 13 amino acids. Trimming took off 5 bases at V and 3 bases at J, with 9 bases between the two ends. CDR3 amino acids: CASSWQGTDTQYF. CDR3 DNA: TGTGCCAGCAGTTGGCAGGGGACAGATACGCAGTATTTT.

In its sample, this clone was seen a few times. J is TRBJ1-3 and V is TRBV5-8; no clear D gene. CDR1 and CDR2 (germline): SGHTS, YDEGEE. Trimming took off 0 bases at V and 0 bases at J, with 7 bases between the two ends. The CDR3 spans 15 residues. The CDR3 loop reads CASSLGAYSGNTIYF. The CDR3 DNA reads as TGTGCCAGCAGCTTGGGAGCATACTCTGGAAACACCATATATTTT.

The rearrangement joins TRBV6-6 to TRBJ2-3; 12 positions match TRBD2. The CDR3 is made up of 16 amino acids. Looked up from germline, CDR1 is MNHNY and CDR2 is SVGAGI (reference sequence). Trimming cost V 5 bases and J 7 bases; bases outside gene matches: 10. CDR3 amino acids: CASSTGLAGTGNTQYF. CDR3 DNA: TGTGCCAGCAGTACCGGACTAGCGGGGACCGGAAATACGCAGTATTTT.

The chain joins TRBV7-3 to TRBJ2-3, with 11 bases aligning to TRBD2. V shed 1 base and J 5 bases; nucleotides not matched to a gene: 8. Germline V gene sequence: CDR1 SGHTA, CDR2 FQGTGA. The CDR3 is 17 residues long. CDR3 protein: CASSLNPLGLAVDTQYF. Here the CDR3 DNA reads TGTGCCAGCAGCTTAAACCCGTTGGGACTAGCGGTAGATACGCAGTATTTT.

The chain carries TRBV30 and TRBJ1-2; D remains ambiguous. The CDR3 length is 13 residues. Germline CDR1 reads GTSNPN; CDR2 reads SVGIG (reference sequence). V lost 2 bases and J 3 bases, leaving 10 bases between the germline ends. CDR3 nucleotides: TGTGCCTGGAGTAACAGTCTGGACTATGGCTACACCTTC. Its translation: CAWSNSLDYGYTF.

The V and J genes are TRBV19 and TRBJ2-5; possibly TRBD1 for D (5 bases). The V gene lost 3 bases and the J gene lost 4 bases, with 12 bases spanning the gap. The CDR3 sequence is 14 residues long. Germline-derived CDR1 and CDR2 are LNHDA and SQIVND (reference sequence). The CDR3 DNA sequence: TGTGCCAGTAGTATGGCAGGGTGGTTAGAGACCCAGTACTTC. Translation gives CASSMAGWLETQYF. Full variable domain (missing parts from reference TRBV19 and TRBJ2-5): DGGITQSPKYLFRKEGQNVTLSCEQNLNHDAMYWYRQDPGQGLRLIYYSQIVNDFQKGDIAEGYSVSREKKESFPLTVTSAQKNPTAFYLCASSMAGWLETQYFGPGTRLLVL.

This clone was detected only once. The V and J genes are TRBV7-8 and TRBJ2-1, with 7 bases fitting TRBD2. CDR1 and CDR2 from the germline V gene are SGHVS and FQNEAQ. The CDR3 sequence is 15 residues long. After removal of 1 base from V and 4 bases from J, the junction contained 4 bases not matched to a gene. The CDR3 sequence is CASSLGLAAYNEQFF. Written as DNA, the CDR3 is TGTGCCAGCAGCTTAGGTCTAGCGGCATACAATGAGCAGTTCTTC. Drawing the rest from reference TRBV7-8 and TRBJ2-1, the complete variable domain is GAGVSQSPRYKVAKRGQDVALRCDPISGHVSLFWYQQALGQGPEFLTYFQNEAQLDKSGLPSDRFFAERPEGSVSTLKIQRTQQEDSAVYLCASSLGLAAYNEQFFGPGTRLTVL.

The chain recombines TRBV19 with TRBJ2-2; D is perhaps TRBD2 (6 bases). Trimming removed 6 bases from V and 5 bases from J, with 13 bases in between. From germline, CDR1 is LNHDA and CDR2 SQIVND (reference sequence). The length of the CDR3 is 14 residues. CDR3 sequence (DNA): TGTGCCAGTAGACGCGGGGCCGAGACCGGGGAGCTGTTTTTT. This sequence encodes CASRRGAETGELFF. Together with reference TRBV19 and TRBJ2-2, the CDR3 gives the full variable domain: DGGITQSPKYLFRKEGQNVTLSCEQNLNHDAMYWYRQDPGQGLRLIYYSQIVNDFQKGDIAEGYSVSREKKESFPLTVTSAQKNPTAFYLCASRRGAETGELFFGEGSRLTVL.

This sequence joins TRBV5-1 and TRBJ1-2; 8 bases fit TRBD1. The CDR3 has 14 residues. CDR1 and CDR2 from the germline V gene are SGHRS and YFSETQ. J lost 4 bases, V lost 5 bases, and 7 bases had no gene match. CDR3 protein: CASRTGQGRYGYTF. In DNA, the CDR3 is TGCGCCAGCAGGACCGGACAGGGACGCTATGGCTACACCTTC.

The chain has TRBV6-5 and TRBJ1-6; 9 nucleotides line up with TRBD1. V shed 5 bases, J shed 8 bases, and the junction held 7 bases outside the gene matches. Germline values: CDR1 MNHEY, CDR2 SVGAGI. The CDR3 length is 15 residues. The CDR3 DNA is TGTGCCAGCAGTCCGGGACAGGGTTCCTATTCACCCCTCCACTTT. It codes for CASSPGQGSYSPLHF.

The chain uses TRBV28 and TRBJ2-7; a possible D gene is TRBD2 (6 bases). V was cut by 5 bases and J by 1 base, with 12 bases left in between. CDR1 MDHEN and CDR2 SYDVKM come from the germline V gene. CDR3 length equals 14 residues. CDR3 sequence reads: CASSVGTLSYEQYF. DNA for the CDR3: TGTGCCAGCAGTGTAGGGACTCTATCCTACGAGCAGTACTTC.

This rearrangement joins TRBV7-9 to TRBJ2-7, with TRBD1 matching over 7 bases. CDR3 size: 13 residues. Trimming at V came to 3 bases and at J to 4 bases, leaving 3 bases not matched to a gene. Germline-derived CDR1 and CDR2 are SEHNR and FQNEAQ (reference sequence). DNA of the CDR3: TGTGCCAGCAGCTTCTTGGGACAGTACGAGCAGTACTTC. This translates into CASSFLGQYEQYF. Complete variable domain (other parts from reference TRBV7-9 and TRBJ2-7): DTGVSQNPRHKITKRGQNVTFRCDPISEHNRLYWYRQTLGQGPEFLTYFQNEAQLEKSRLLSDRFSAERPKGSFSTLEIQRTEQGDSAMYLCASSFLGQYEQYFGPGTRLTVT.

This clone was recorded only once. The V and J genes are TRBV5-6 and TRBJ2-1, with 8 bases lining up with TRBD1. CDR3 length: 16 residues. With V trimmed by 2 bases and J by 5 bases, 9 bases remained unmatched. CDR1 is SGHDT, CDR2 YYEEEE, per germline. The CDR3 nucleotides read TGTGCCAGCAGCTTCTGGACAGGGTCATGGAACAATGAGCAGTTCTTC. Translation gives CASSFWTGSWNNEQFF.

This clone was seen a few times. The chain uses TRBV6-5 and TRBJ2-7, with 7 bases matching TRBD1. CDR3 length equals 11 residues. After removal of 11 bases from V and 0 bases from J, the junction contained 1 base not matched to a gene. Germline assignment: CDR1 MNHEY and CDR2 SVGAGI. The CDR3 loop is CAAGGSYEQYF. For the CDR3, the DNA is TGTGCCGCAGGGGGCTCCTACGAGCAGTACTTC.

V gene TRBV27 combines with J gene TRBJ1-2; D perhaps matches TRBD1 (6 bases). The CDR3 runs to 13 residues. CDR1 MNHEY and CDR2 SMNVEV come from the germline V gene (reference sequence). V lost 3 bases and J lost 8, with 13 bases in between. The CDR3 loop is CASSFRGGGGYTF. CDR3 bases: TGTGCCAGCAGTTTCCGAGGGGGGGGCGGCTACACCTTC.

The V gene is TRBV7-3, the J gene TRBJ2-3, with 10 bases fitting TRBD2. Germline trimming cut 2 bases from V and 0 bases from J; bases unmatched to any gene: 2. The V gene's germline CDR1 is SGHTA and CDR2 FQGTGA. This CDR3 comprises 16 residues. The DNA for the CDR3 is TGTGCCAGCAGCTTACTAGCGGGAGCTAGCACAGATACGCAGTATTTT. Amino acid sequence: CASSLLAGASTDTQYF. Full variable domain (missing parts from reference TRBV7-3 and TRBJ2-3): GAGVSQTPSNKVTEKGKYVELRCDPISGHTALYWYRQSLGQGPEFLIYFQGTGAADDSGLPNDRFFAVRPEGSVSTLKIQRTERGDSAVYLCASSLLAGASTDTQYFGPGTRLTVL.

This clone was counted a few times. The genes are TRBV11-2 and TRBJ2-7; 8 bases agree with TRBD2. V lost 1 base, J lost 3 bases, and 5 bases stayed unmatched. The CDR3 contains 15 residues. CDR1 and CDR2 (germline): SGHAT, FQNNGV. Written as DNA, the CDR3 is TGTGCCAGCAGCTTAGTAGCGGGGCCCTACTACGAGCAGTACTTC. Its protein product is CASSLVAGPYYEQYF.

The count of this clone is one. The gene calls are TRBV24-1 and TRBJ2-1, with a possible D match to TRBD1 (6 bases). Germline V gives CDR1 KGHDR, CDR2 SFDVKD. Trimming removed 6 bases at V and 8 bases at J, with 10 bases between. This CDR3 region has 12 residues. CDR3: CATSNRADEQFF. DNA for the CDR3: TGTGCCACCAGTAACAGGGCAGATGAGCAGTTCTTC.

The rearrangement uses TRBV7-3 and TRBJ2-6; D gene ambiguous. The CDR3 loop spans 14 amino acids. Trimming cost V 5 bases and J 7 bases, with 12 bases left between them. CDR1 SGHTA and CDR2 FQGTGA come from the germline V gene. Written as DNA, the CDR3 is TGTGCCAGCAGCCCAGGTGCTCGAGCCAACGTCCTGACTTTC. Encoded protein: CASSPGARANVLTF. The full variable domain, in which reference TRBV7-3 and TRBJ2-6 provide the parts outside the CDR3, is GAGVSQTPSNKVTEKGKYVELRCDPISGHTALYWYRQSLGQGPEFLIYFQGTGAADDSGLPNDRFFAVRPEGSVSTLKIQRTERGDSAVYLCASSPGARANVLTFGAGSRLTVL.

The chain combines TRBV13 with TRBJ1-1, with TRBD1 matching 12 bases. The CDR3 sequence is 15 residues long. V was pared by 5 bases and J by 10 bases, with 11 bases of the junction left unmatched. Per germline, CDR1 PRHDT and CDR2 FYEKMQ (reference sequence). The CDR3 protein is CASSEPGQGARVAFF. CDR3 sequence (DNA): TGTGCCAGCAGCGAACCGGGACAGGGGGCGAGGGTAGCTTTCTTT.

The gene calls are TRBV4-2 and TRBJ1-2; 7 bases match TRBD1. The CDR3 totals 14 residues. With 4 bases clipped from V and 3 bases from J, the junction kept 5 bases outside the gene matches. Germline values: CDR1 LGHNA, CDR2 YNFKEQ. CDR3 protein: CASSRTGTDYGYTF. DNA for the CDR3: TGTGCCAGCAGCCGAACCGGGACAGACTATGGCTACACCTTC.

In DNA, the CDR3 is TGTGCCACGACAGGGACTAGCGAGACCCAGTACTTC. This gives the protein CATTGTSETQYF. The rearrangement links TRBV2 to TRBJ2-5; TRBD2 aligns across 9 bases. V lost 10 bases, J lost 5 bases, and 5 bases stayed unmatched. CDR3 length: 12 amino acids. The germline V gene has CDR1 SNHLY and CDR2 FYNNEI.